Listed below are T cell receptor beta chains from one sample, sequenced in a study of T cells after yellow fever vaccination. TCRdb itself ran the 5' RACE reads through MiXCR, one entry per CDR3 protein. In the table there are a few hundred thousand distinct CDR3 sequences, over 8% of which are singletons. The source was PBMCs, collected on the day of the first yellow fever vaccination. The receptors derive from a man between 18 and 35 years old who received the YFV17D yellow fever vaccine. Each CDR3 is given with its conserved first and last residue. Each record gives: CDR3 DNA, CDR3 protein, V gene, D gene, clone size, J gene. D genes are given only for firm matches. Size is omitted from some rows. Given values are once, few, many or a class for expanded clones.

TGTGCCATCAGTGAGTCGCTGGGGGAGCGATCTGGAAACACCATATATTTT | CAISESLGERSGNTIYF | TRBV10-3 | - | - | TRBJ1-3
TGTGCCAGCAGTTTAGGGGGTACTAATGAAAAACTGTTTTTT | CASSLGGTNEKLFF | TRBV6-5 | - | many | TRBJ1-4
TGCAGTGCTAGAGCCACGAATGAGGGATGGGAGACCCAGTACTTC | CSARATNEGWETQYF | TRBV20-1 | - | - | TRBJ2-5
TGCGCCAGCAGCTTGGTCCCCCCAACCGGGGAGCTGTTTTTT | CASSLVPPTGELFF | TRBV5-1 | - | many | TRBJ2-2
TGTGCCAGCAGCTCCTGGGGTTATACTGAGCAGTTCTTC | CASSSWGYTEQFF | TRBV28 | - | - | TRBJ2-1
TGTGCCAGCAGAGGACAGGTCTCCTACAATGAGCAGTTCTTC | CASRGQVSYNEQFF | TRBV6-1 | TRBD1 | few | TRBJ2-1
TGTGCCACCAGAGCAGGATCATGGACAGCGAACACCGGGGAGCTGTTTTTT | CATRAGSWTANTGELFF | TRBV15 | - | - | TRBJ2-2
TGTGCCACCCCTGCAGGGGAGGGCATCGCAGATACGCAGTATTTT | CATPAGEGIADTQYF | TRBV6-5 | - | few | TRBJ2-3
TGCAGTGCTAGCCAAGCGAAAGCCTACAATGAGCAGTTCTTC | CSASQAKAYNEQFF | TRBV20-1 | - | - | TRBJ2-1
TGTGCCAGCAGGCCCGGACGGCCTGAAAAACTGTTTTTT | CASRPGRPEKLFF | TRBV12-3/TRBV12-4 | - | - | TRBJ1-4
TGCGCCAGCAGCCCGGCTGGTAGTCCGGCCAATGAGCAGTTCTTC | CASSPAGSPANEQFF | TRBV5-1 | - | few | TRBJ2-1
TGTGCCATCAGTGACTTCGACTTGACAGATACGCAGTATTTT | CAISDFDLTDTQYF | TRBV10-3 | - | few | TRBJ2-3
TGTGCCAGCAGCCCTGGACTAGCGGGCCGCCAAGAGACCCAGTACTTC | CASSPGLAGRQETQYF | TRBV7-6 | TRBD2 | many | TRBJ2-5
TGCGCCAGCAGCCAAGCGGTGGCCCCTTTGAGTTACGAGCAGTACTTC | CASSQAVAPLSYEQYF | TRBV4-3 | - | few | TRBJ2-7
TGCGCCAGCAGCCTTCAGGGGCCTCAGCCCCAGCATTTT | CASSLQGPQPQHF | TRBV5-1 | - | - | TRBJ1-5
TGTGCCAGCAGCTTATTAGGACAGGGGAAGAGCTACGAGCAGTACTTC | CASSLLGQGKSYEQYF | TRBV5-4 | TRBD1 | - | TRBJ2-7
TGTGCCAGCAGCCAAGCAGGACAGGGCCGTGCCGGGGAGCTGTTTTTT | CASSQAGQGRAGELFF | TRBV3-1 | TRBD1 | few | TRBJ2-2
TGCGCCAGCAGCCCAAGTCGGACAGATACGCAGTATTTT | CASSPSRTDTQYF | TRBV5-1 | - | - | TRBJ2-3
TGTGCCAGCAGTGTCTTCGGGGTGGGGGATTCACCCCTCCACTTT | CASSVFGVGDSPLHF | TRBV2 | - | - | TRBJ1-6
TGCGCCAGCAGCTTTCAGTACCAAGAGACCCAGTACTTC | CASSFQYQETQYF | TRBV5-1 | - | many | TRBJ2-5
TGTGCCAGCACCAAGGGGGGGCCCCGAGAGACCCAGTACTTC | CASTKGGPRETQYF | TRBV12-3/TRBV12-4 | - | many | TRBJ2-5
TGTGCCAGCAGTAGGGAAAATGGCTCACCCCTCCACTTT | CASSRENGSPLHF | TRBV12-3/TRBV12-4 | - | few | TRBJ1-6
TGTGCCAGCAGCTTAGTACGCGGTTTGGGTGAGACCCAGTACTTC | CASSLVRGLGETQYF | TRBV7-7 | - | few | TRBJ2-5
TGTGCCAGCAGTTACCAGGGGGCTGGAGATACGCAGTATTTT | CASSYQGAGDTQYF | TRBV6-2/TRBV6-3 | TRBD1 | few | TRBJ2-3
TGCAGTGCCCCTCAGGGGAGGAGTGGCTACACCTTC | CSAPQGRSGYTF | TRBV20-1 | - | few | TRBJ1-2
TGTGCCAGCAGCACCGGGACTTATAATCAGCCCCAGCATTTT | CASSTGTYNQPQHF | TRBV7-9 | - | - | TRBJ1-5
TGTGCCAGCAGCTTTATACCGGGGGCACCCAGCGATACGCAGTATTTT | CASSFIPGAPSDTQYF | TRBV5-4 | - | few | TRBJ2-3
TGTGCCAGCAGCCGGGCCGGGACAGGGATCAATCAGCCCCAGCATTTT | CASSRAGTGINQPQHF | TRBV7-8 | TRBD1 | few | TRBJ1-5
TGTGCCAGCAGTTACTCGTCAGAAGACTATGGCTACACCTTC | CASSYSSEDYGYTF | TRBV6-5 | - | - | TRBJ1-2
TGTGCCAGCAGCTTAGGGCTGGGGGTAAGCTCCTACAATGAGCAGTTCTTC | CASSLGLGVSSYNEQFF | TRBV7-2 | - | many | TRBJ2-1
TGTGCCAGCAGCCCCCCCGGGACTAGTATCCACAATGAGCAGTTCTTC | CASSPPGTSIHNEQFF | TRBV7-9 | TRBD2 | few | TRBJ2-1
TGTGCCAGCAGCCAAGATTCGGGGGCCAGGGTAGATACGCAGTATTTT | CASSQDSGARVDTQYF | TRBV3-1 | - | - | TRBJ2-3
TGTGCCAGCAGCCAAGCTAGCGGGGTCTACAATGAGCAGTTCTTC | CASSQASGVYNEQFF | TRBV7-3 | TRBD2 | - | TRBJ2-1
TGTGCCAGCAGCCCAGGTGGGGCCACAGATACGCAGTATTTT | CASSPGGATDTQYF | TRBV7-3 | - | - | TRBJ2-3
TGTGCCAGCAGAAAACCCGGACAGCCCCGGAATGGCTACACCTTC | CASRKPGQPRNGYTF | TRBV5-4 | - | few | TRBJ1-2
TGCGCCAGCAGAACTGACGCGGGGGCCTTCAGCTCCTACAATGAGCAGTTCTTC | CASRTDAGAFSSYNEQFF | TRBV4-1 | - | - | TRBJ2-1
TGTGCCAGCAGCGTAGAGGTGGGGTTGATTCAGTACTTC | CASSVEVGLIQYF | TRBV9 | - | many | TRBJ2-4
TGCGCCAGCAGTCAATCGGGCAGCCCGAATCAGCCCCAGCATTTT | CASSQSGSPNQPQHF | TRBV23-1 | - | many | TRBJ1-5
TGTGCCAGCAGCAGGGAGTCGGGAAACACCATATATTTT | CASSRESGNTIYF | TRBV7-9 | - | few | TRBJ1-3
TGTGCCAGCAGCTTAGCTCGGGGCAATGAGCAGTTCTTC | CASSLARGNEQFF | TRBV5-1 | - | many | TRBJ2-1
TGCGCCAGCAGCTTGGGTGGGCCTATATACAATGAGCAGTTCTTC | CASSLGGPIYNEQFF | TRBV5-1 | - | many | TRBJ2-1
TGTGCCAGCAGCCGAGGACGAATAAGGATGGGACAGGCGGGCGGGGAGCTGTTTTTT | CASSRGRIRMGQAGGELFF | TRBV5-6 | TRBD1 | many | TRBJ2-2
TGTGCCAGCAGCTTAGACGGATTCGGTAATTCACCCCTCCACTTT | CASSLDGFGNSPLHF | TRBV7-2 | - | - | TRBJ1-6
TGCGCCAGCAGCCAAGGGGGAGCGGGAGCCCCCTACGAGCAGTACTTC | CASSQGGAGAPYEQYF | TRBV4-1 | TRBD2 | - | TRBJ2-7
TGTGCCAGCAGCCAGTCCCGGGGAAGTGAGCAGTTCTTC | CASSQSRGSEQFF | TRBV7-7 | - | few | TRBJ2-1
TGTGCCATCAGTCCGCGCCAAGATACGCAGTATTTT | CAISPRQDTQYF | TRBV10-3 | - | few | TRBJ2-3
TGTGCCACCACTTGGGGAAGCTCCTACAATGAGCAGTTCTTC | CATTWGSSYNEQFF | TRBV19 | - | - | TRBJ2-1
TGTGCCAGCAGCTTAATGGGACAGCAAGAGACCCAGTACTTC | CASSLMGQQETQYF | TRBV7-6 | TRBD1 | - | TRBJ2-5
TGTGCCAGCAGTCCCGGGACAGAAAACAATCAGCCCCAGCATTTT | CASSPGTENNQPQHF | TRBV2 | TRBD1 | many | TRBJ1-5
TGTGCCAGCACCCCAGACCGGACACCAAACACCGGGGAGCTGTTTTTT | CASTPDRTPNTGELFF | TRBV2 | - | few | TRBJ2-2